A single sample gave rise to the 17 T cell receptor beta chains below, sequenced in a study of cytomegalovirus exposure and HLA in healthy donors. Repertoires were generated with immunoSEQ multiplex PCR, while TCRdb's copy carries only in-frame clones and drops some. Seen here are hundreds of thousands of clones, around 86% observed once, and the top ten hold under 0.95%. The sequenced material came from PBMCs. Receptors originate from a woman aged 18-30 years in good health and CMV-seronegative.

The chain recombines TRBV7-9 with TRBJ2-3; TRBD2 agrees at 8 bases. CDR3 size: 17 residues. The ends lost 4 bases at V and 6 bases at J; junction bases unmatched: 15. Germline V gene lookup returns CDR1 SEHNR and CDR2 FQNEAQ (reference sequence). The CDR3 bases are TGTGCCAGCAGCTCCTCGGGGGGGTCCTATAGGCGTGATACGCAGTATTTT. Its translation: CASSSSGGSYRRDTQYF.

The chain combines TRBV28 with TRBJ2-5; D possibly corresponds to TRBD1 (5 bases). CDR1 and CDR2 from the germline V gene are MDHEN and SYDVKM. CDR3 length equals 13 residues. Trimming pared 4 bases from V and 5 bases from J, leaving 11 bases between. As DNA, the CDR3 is TGTGCCAGCAGTTCCCAGGGCGGCGAGACCCAGTACTTC. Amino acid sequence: CASSSQGGETQYF.

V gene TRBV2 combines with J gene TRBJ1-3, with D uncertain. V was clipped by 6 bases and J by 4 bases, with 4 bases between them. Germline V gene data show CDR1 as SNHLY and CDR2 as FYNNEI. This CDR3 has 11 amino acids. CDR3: CASSLGNTIYF. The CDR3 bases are TGTGCCAGCAGCTTGGGAAACACCATATATTTT.

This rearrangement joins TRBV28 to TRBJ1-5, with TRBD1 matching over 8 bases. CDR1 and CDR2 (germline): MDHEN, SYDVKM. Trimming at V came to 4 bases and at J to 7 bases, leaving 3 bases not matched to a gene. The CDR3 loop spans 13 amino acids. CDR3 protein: CASSSYRGQPQHF. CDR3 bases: TGTGCCAGCAGTTCCTACAGGGGGCAGCCCCAGCATTTT.

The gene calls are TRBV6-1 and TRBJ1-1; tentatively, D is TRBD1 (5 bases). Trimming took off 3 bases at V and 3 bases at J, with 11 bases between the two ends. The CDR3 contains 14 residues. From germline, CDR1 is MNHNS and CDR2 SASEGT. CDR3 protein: CASSDRAADTEAFF. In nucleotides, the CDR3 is TGTGCCAGCAGTGACAGGGCGGCAGACACTGAAGCTTTCTTT.

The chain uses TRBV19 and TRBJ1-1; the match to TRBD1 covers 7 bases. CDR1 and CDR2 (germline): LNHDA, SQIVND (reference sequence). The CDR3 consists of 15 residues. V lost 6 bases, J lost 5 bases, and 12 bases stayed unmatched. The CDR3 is CASSRGSRPGTEAFF. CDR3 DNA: TGTGCCAGTAGCAGGGGGAGCAGGCCGGGAACTGAAGCTTTCTTT.

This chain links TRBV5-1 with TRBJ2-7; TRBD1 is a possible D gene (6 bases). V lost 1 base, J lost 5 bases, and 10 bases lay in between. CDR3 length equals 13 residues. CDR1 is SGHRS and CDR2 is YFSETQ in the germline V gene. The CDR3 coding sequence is TGCGCCAGCAGCTTGCGCAGGGGCCACGAGCAGTACTTC. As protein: CASSLRRGHEQYF.

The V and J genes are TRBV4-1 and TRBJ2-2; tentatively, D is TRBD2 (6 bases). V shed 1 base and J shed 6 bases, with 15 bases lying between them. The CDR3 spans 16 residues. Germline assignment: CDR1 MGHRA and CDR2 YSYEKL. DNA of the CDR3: TGCGCCAGCAGCCAAGTCCTCGGGACTCCCGCCGGGGAGCTGTTTTTT. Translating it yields CASSQVLGTPAGELFF.

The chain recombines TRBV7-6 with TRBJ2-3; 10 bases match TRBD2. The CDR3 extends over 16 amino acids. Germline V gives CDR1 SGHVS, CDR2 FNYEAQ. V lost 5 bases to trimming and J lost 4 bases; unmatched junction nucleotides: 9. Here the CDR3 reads CASSNGLAGDADTQYF. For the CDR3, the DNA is TGTGCCAGCAGCAACGGCCTAGCGGGAGATGCAGATACGCAGTATTTT.

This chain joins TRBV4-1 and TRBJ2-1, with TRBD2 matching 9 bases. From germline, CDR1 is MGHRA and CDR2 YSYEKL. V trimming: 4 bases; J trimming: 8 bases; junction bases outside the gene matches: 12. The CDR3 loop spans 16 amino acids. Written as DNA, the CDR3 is TGCGCCAGCAGCCCCCGGGGCGGGGGGGCCCTCGATGAGCAGTTCTTC. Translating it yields CASSPRGGGALDEQFF.

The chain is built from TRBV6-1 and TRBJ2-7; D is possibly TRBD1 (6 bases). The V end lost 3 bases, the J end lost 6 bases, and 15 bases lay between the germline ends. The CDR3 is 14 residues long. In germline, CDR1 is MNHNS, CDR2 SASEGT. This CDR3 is CASSDPGQLSEQYF. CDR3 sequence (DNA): TGTGCCAGCAGTGACCCCGGACAGTTGAGCGAGCAGTACTTC.

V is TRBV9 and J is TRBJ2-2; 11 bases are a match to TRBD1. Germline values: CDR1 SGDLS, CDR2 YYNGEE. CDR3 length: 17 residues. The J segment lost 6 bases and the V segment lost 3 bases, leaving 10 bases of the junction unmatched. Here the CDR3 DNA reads TGTGCCAGCAGCGCGGACAGGGGGCCGAGAACGGCCGGGGAGCTGTTTTTT. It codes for CASSADRGPRTAGELFF.

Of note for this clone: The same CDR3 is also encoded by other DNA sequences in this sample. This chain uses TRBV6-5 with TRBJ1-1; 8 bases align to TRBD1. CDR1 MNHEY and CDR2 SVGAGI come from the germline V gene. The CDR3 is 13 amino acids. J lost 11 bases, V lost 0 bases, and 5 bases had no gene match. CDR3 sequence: CASSYSGQGRAFF. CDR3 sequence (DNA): TGTGCCAGCAGTTACTCAGGACAGGGAAGGGCTTTCTTT.

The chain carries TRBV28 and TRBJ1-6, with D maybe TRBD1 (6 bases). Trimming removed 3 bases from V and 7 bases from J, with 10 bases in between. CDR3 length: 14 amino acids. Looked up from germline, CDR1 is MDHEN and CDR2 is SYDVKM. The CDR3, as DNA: TGTGCCAGCAGTTTCGTCAGGGGCAATTCACCCCTCCACTTT. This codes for CASSFVRGNSPLHF.

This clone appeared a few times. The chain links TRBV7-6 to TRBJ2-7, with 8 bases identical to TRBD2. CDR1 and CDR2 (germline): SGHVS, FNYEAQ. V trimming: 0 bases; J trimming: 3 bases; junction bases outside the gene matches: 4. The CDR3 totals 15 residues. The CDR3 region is CASSLAAGEVYEQYF. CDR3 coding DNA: TGTGCCAGCAGCTTAGCAGCGGGAGAGGTCTACGAGCAGTACTTC.

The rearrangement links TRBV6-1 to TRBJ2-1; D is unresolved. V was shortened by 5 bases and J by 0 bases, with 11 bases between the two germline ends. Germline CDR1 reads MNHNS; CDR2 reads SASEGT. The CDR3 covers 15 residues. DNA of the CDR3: TGTGCCAGCAGTCTTATCCCCAGCTCCTACAATGAGCAGTTCTTC. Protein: CASSLIPSSYNEQFF.

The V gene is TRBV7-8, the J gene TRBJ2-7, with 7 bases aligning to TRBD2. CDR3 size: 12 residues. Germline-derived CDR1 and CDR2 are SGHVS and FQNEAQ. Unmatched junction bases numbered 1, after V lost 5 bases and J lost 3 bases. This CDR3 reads CASSGGSYEQYF. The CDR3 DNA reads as TGTGCCAGCAGCGGCGGGAGCTACGAGCAGTACTTC. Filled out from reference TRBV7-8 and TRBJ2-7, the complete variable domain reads GAGVSQSPRYKVAKRGQDVALRCDPISGHVSLFWYQQALGQGPEFLTYFQNEAQLDKSGLPSDRFFAERPEGSVSTLKIQRTQQEDSAVYLCASSGGSYEQYFGPGTRLTVT.